Listed here is a single TCR beta chain. The antigen remains undetermined. TCRdb's table, derived via immunoSEQ multiplex PCR, lists solely in-frame clones and lacks some. Among 200,000 to 250,000 clones, about 92% were seen once, and the ten largest hold about 1%. The sample is drawn from a study of T cell responses to AZD1222 COVID-19 vaccine. Broader study findings: A rise in Spike-specific TCR breadth and depth followed two AZD1222 doses. Reportedly, close to half of spike-specific TCRs are directed against unmutated variant regions.

Per the germline V gene, CDR1 is SGHRS and CDR2 is YFSETQ. Deletions cut 0 bases from V and 4 bases from J, with 7 bases between. This CDR3 has 13 amino acids. The receptor comes from an adult in good health. The J gene is TRBJ1-2, the V gene TRBV5-1, with D unresolved. The sample consisted of peripheral blood, taken on day 0 of MenACWY control vaccination. The CDR3: CASSLALGYGYTF. As DNA, the CDR3 is TGCGCCAGCAGCTTGGCGTTGGGCTATGGCTACACCTTC.